This T cell receptor beta chain is from a study of blood T cell repertoires in COVID-19. About the research overall: PBMCs, B-cell-depleted T cells, or T cells provided the cDNA or gDNA that made up the material.

Study processing details: Amplification from reference gene primers served as the basis for estimated nucleated cell counts. The table came from immunoSEQ multiplex PCR; TCRdb's copy has only in-frame clones and leaves some out. The V and J calls and clone size were taken over from that table, and D and trimming were inferred from the DNA. The sample shows over 95,000 clones, 70% to 90% of them seen only once. The germline CDR1 and CDR2 sequences are MNHEY and SVGAGI. The CDR3 loop spans 13 amino acids. Trimming cost V 6 bases and J 8 bases, with 15 bases left between them. Material for sequencing was peripheral blood. The V call is TRBV6-5, the J call TRBJ2-3, with a possible D match to TRBD1 (7 bases). The TCR was taken from a man between 35 and 55 years old with acute or convalescent COVID-19. CDR3 protein: CASREGARGTQYF. CDR3 nucleotide sequence: TGTGCCAGCAGGGAGGGGGCGCGGGGTACGCAGTATTTT.